This section outlines one T cell receptor (beta chain) sequence together with its context. What it binds is unknown. This specimen belongs to a study of CD8 T cells in Susac syndrome. Study results and caveats: The number of individuals included in the study's TCR sequencing and HLA analysis was acknowledged as relatively small. In Susac syndrome, CD4+ T cell repertoires lacked any clonal expansion.

Random hexamers were used to reverse transcribe about 0.5 to 1 ug of RNA. Amplification of the TCR beta CDR3 was carried out by immunoSEQ multiplex PCR, which spanned a total of 54 Vbeta and 13 Jbeta segments. TCRdb processed the immunoSEQ multiplex PCR reads anew with MiXCR; each CDR3 protein has one entry. The repertoire includes roughly 250,000 distinct CDR3 sequences, roughly 95% of them detected once, and approximately 0.094% sits in the top ten. The CD8+ and CD4+ T cells were isolated magnetically using a negative isolation approach, whereas the TEMRA cells were enriched by FACS. From germline, CDR1 is SGHAT and CDR2 FQNNGV. Losses at the gene ends were 1 base for V and 0 bases for J; bases not matched to a gene: 7. The CDR3 runs to 17 residues.

The receptor was derived from a human donor with Susac syndrome. This chain joins TRBV11-2 and TRBJ2-3; TRBD1 matches at 7 bases. Sequenced material: CD4+ T cells from PBMCs. The CDR3 loop reads CASSLGIPGQSTDTQYF. The DNA of the CDR3 is TGTGCCAGCAGCTTAGGAATTCCGGGACAGAGCACAGATACGCAGTATTTT.